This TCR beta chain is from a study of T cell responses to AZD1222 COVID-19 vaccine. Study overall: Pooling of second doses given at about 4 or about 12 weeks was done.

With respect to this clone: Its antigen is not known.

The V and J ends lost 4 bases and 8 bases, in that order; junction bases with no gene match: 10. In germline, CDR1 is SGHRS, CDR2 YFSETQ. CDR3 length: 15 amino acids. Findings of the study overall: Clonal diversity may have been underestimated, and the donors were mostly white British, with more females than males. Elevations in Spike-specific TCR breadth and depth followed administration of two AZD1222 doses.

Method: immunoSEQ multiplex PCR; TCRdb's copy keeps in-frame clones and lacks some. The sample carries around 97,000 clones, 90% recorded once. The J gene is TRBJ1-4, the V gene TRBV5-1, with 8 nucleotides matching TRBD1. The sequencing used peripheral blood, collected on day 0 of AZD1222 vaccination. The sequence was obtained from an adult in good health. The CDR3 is CASSTRGQDREKLFF. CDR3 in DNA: TGCGCCAGCAGCACACGGGGACAGGATAGGGAAAAACTGTTTTTT.